This T cell receptor (beta chain) derives from a study of OX40 agonist ivuxolimab in advanced cancers. V lost 4 bases, J lost 3 bases, and 10 bases lay in between. The length of the CDR3 is 13 residues. CDR1 and CDR2 (germline): MDHEN, SYDVKM. Method: immunoSEQ multiplex PCR; TCRdb's copy keeps in-frame clones and lacks some. This table holds nearly 110,000 clones, approximately 89% found once. This chain joins TRBV28 and TRBJ2-7; no definite D call. This clonotype originated in an adult with an advanced solid tumor such as melanoma, head and neck, liver or kidney cancer. Sequenced material: CD4+ or CD8+ T cells sorted from blood, taken in a trial of the OX40 agonist ivuxolimab. The CDR3 region has the DNA TGTGCCAGCAGTTCGGTCCCTTTCTACGAGCAGTACTTC. It yields the protein CASSSVPFYEQYF.